The clone carrying this T cell receptor (beta chain) was counted between two and nine times. Trimming stripped 1 base from V and 8 bases from J, with 14 bases between. Germline assignment: CDR1 SGHTA and CDR2 FQGNSA. This CDR3 has 15 residues. The time point is: healthy volunteer bleed at 6 weeks. Total RNA extraction was carried out from unfractionated whole blood. The source of the sample is a study of human T cells and chemical hapten exposure. Study context: The variation in per-sample TCR yields arose mainly from small differences in pooled library volumes.

Each CDR3 protein gets one entry after TCRdb re-called the RACE reads with MiXCR. The data show around 35,000 distinct CDR3 sequences, about 5.5% seen once. J is TRBJ2-2 and V is TRBV7-2, with unresolved D. The sample was whole blood. This TCR was sampled from a human donor in good health. Some clones in this sample may be carry-over from other donors' samples. CDR3 residues: CASSLDDVAEGELFF. CDR3 sequence (DNA): TGTGCCAGCAGCTTAGATGATGTCGCTGAAGGGGAGCTGTTTTTT. Full variable domain (rest looked up from reference TRBV7-2 and TRBJ2-2): GAGVSQSPSNKVTEKGKDVELRCDPISGHTALYWYRQSLGQGLEFLIYFQGNSAPDKSGLPSDRFSAERTGGSVSTLTIQRTQQEDSAVYLCASSLDDVAEGELFFGEGSRLTVL.